A selection of T cell receptor beta chains follows, all from one sample in a study of beta chain features in type 1 diabetes. Sequencing used immunoSEQ multiplex PCR; TCRdb keeps in-frame clones, though not all of them. The sample yields 150,000 to 200,000 clones, more than 60% seen once. The sample taken for sequencing was naive CD4+ T cells from blood. Receptors were obtained from a young man with type 1 diabetes. Both conserved end residues are part of each CDR3. A D gene is named only where the DNA matches it firmly. Expanded clones get a size class; other rows say once, few or many, or leave the size out.

J gene: TRBJ2-5; V gene: TRBV7-2; D gene: TRBD2; clone size: .; CDR3 DNA: TGTGCCAGCAGCTTATTTCGAGCGGGGGCCACAGAAGAGACCCAGTACTTC; CDR3 protein: CASSLFRAGATEETQYF
J gene: TRBJ1-2; V gene: TRBV29-1; D gene: TRBD1; clone size: .; CDR3 DNA: TGCAGCGTCGGACAGGGAACCTATGGCTACACCTTC; CDR3 protein: CSVGQGTYGYTF
J gene: TRBJ1-6; V gene: TRBV29-1; D gene: TRBD1; clone size: .; CDR3 DNA: TGCAGCGTTGGAACAGGGGATTCACCCCTCCACTTT; CDR3 protein: CSVGTGDSPLHF
J gene: TRBJ2-3; V gene: TRBV25-1; D gene: TRBD2; clone size: .; CDR3 DNA: TGTGCCAGCAGTAGGTCGGGGGGAGTTGGTACGCAGTATTTT; CDR3 protein: CASSRSGGVGTQYF
J gene: TRBJ2-1; V gene: TRBV7-9; D gene: .; clone size: .; CDR3 DNA: TGTGCCAGCAGTTTATTTGGGTCCCAAGACGATGAGCAGTTCTTC; CDR3 protein: CASSLFGSQDDEQFF
J gene: TRBJ2-1; V gene: TRBV9; D gene: .; clone size: .; CDR3 DNA: TGTGCCAGCAGCGTAGAAAAGAATGAGCAGTTCTTC; CDR3 protein: CASSVEKNEQFF
J gene: TRBJ1-1; V gene: TRBV29-1; D gene: .; clone size: .; CDR3 DNA: TGCAGCGTTGAGGGGGCCCTAGGGAACACTGAAGCTTTCTTT; CDR3 protein: CSVEGALGNTEAFF
J gene: TRBJ1-5; V gene: TRBV9; D gene: .; clone size: .; CDR3 DNA: TGTGCCAGCAGCGGACACAGAAGGTTTAATCAGCCCCAGCATTTT; CDR3 protein: CASSGHRRFNQPQHF
J gene: TRBJ2-5; V gene: TRBV29-1; D gene: TRBD1; clone size: few; CDR3 DNA: TGCAGCGTCAATAAAGCCCCGGGACAGGGCGCTCTAAGAGGCCAGTACTTC; CDR3 protein: CSVNKAPGQGALRGQYF
J gene: TRBJ2-4; V gene: TRBV4-1; D gene: .; clone size: .; CDR3 DNA: TGCGCCAGCAGCCAAGATAGACAAGCCTTAGCCAAAAACATTCAGTACTTC; CDR3 protein: CASSQDRQALAKNIQYF
J gene: TRBJ1-1; V gene: TRBV20-1; D gene: .; clone size: .; CDR3 DNA: TGCAGTGCTAGACCTGCAGCTGAAGCTTTCTTT; CDR3 protein: CSARPAAEAFF
J gene: TRBJ2-7; V gene: TRBV9; D gene: .; clone size: .; CDR3 DNA: TGTGCCAGCAGCGTATCCCCCGACCCCTACGAGCAGTACTTC; CDR3 protein: CASSVSPDPYEQYF
J gene: TRBJ1-5; V gene: TRBV7-2; D gene: .; clone size: .; CDR3 DNA: TGTGCCAGCAGCTTCACGGGGGAGGCCCAGCATTTT; CDR3 protein: CASSFTGEAQHF
J gene: TRBJ1-5; V gene: TRBV25-1; D gene: .; clone size: .; CDR3 DNA: TGTGCCAGCAGTCACAGAAGGGGGTCGGGTCAGCCCCAGCATTTT; CDR3 protein: CASSHRRGSGQPQHF
J gene: TRBJ1-5; V gene: TRBV28; D gene: TRBD1; clone size: .; CDR3 DNA: TGTGCCAGCAGCCTCAGGGGGGCAAATCAGCCCCAGCATTTT; CDR3 protein: CASSLRGANQPQHF
J gene: TRBJ2-7; V gene: TRBV7-9; D gene: .; clone size: .; CDR3 DNA: TGTGCCAGCAGTCCAGGGTTTGACGAGCAGTACTTC; CDR3 protein: CASSPGFDEQYF
J gene: TRBJ2-7; V gene: TRBV27; D gene: TRBD1; clone size: few; CDR3 DNA: TGTGCCAGCAGTCCCCGACAGGGTGGCTCCCACGAGCAGTACTTC; CDR3 protein: CASSPRQGGSHEQYF
J gene: TRBJ1-2; V gene: TRBV27; D gene: TRBD1; clone size: .; CDR3 DNA: TGTGCCAGCAGTTCTCCGGGACAGGGAGCGGGTGGCTACACCTTC; CDR3 protein: CASSSPGQGAGGYTF
J gene: TRBJ2-2; V gene: TRBV15; D gene: TRBD1; clone size: .; CDR3 DNA: TGTGCCACCAGCACAGAGGGAAGGGACAGGAACACCGGGGAGCTGTTTTTT; CDR3 protein: CATSTEGRDRNTGELFF
J gene: TRBJ2-5; V gene: TRBV30; D gene: TRBD1; clone size: few; CDR3 DNA: TGTGCCTGGAGGTCGTATACAGGGGTTGCGGAGACCCAGTACTTC; CDR3 protein: CAWRSYTGVAETQYF
J gene: TRBJ2-3; V gene: TRBV29-1; D gene: TRBD2; clone size: .; CDR3 DNA: TGCAGCGGTGAAGGCCATCCGGGACTAGCTTTGACAGATACGCAGTATTTT; CDR3 protein: CSGEGHPGLALTDTQYF
J gene: TRBJ2-7; V gene: TRBV29-1; D gene: .; clone size: few; CDR3 DNA: TGCAGCGCGGGCAAAGCCTCCTACGAGCAGTACTTC; CDR3 protein: CSAGKASYEQYF
J gene: TRBJ2-1; V gene: TRBV30; D gene: .; clone size: .; CDR3 DNA: TGTGCCTGGGCCCGGGGAAACAATGAGCAGTTCTTC; CDR3 protein: CAWARGNNEQFF
J gene: TRBJ2-5; V gene: TRBV7-9; D gene: .; clone size: .; CDR3 DNA: TGTGCCAGCAGCAGGCGGCAGCAAGAGACCCAGTACTTC; CDR3 protein: CASSRRQQETQYF
J gene: TRBJ2-3; V gene: TRBV7-2; D gene: .; clone size: .; CDR3 DNA: TGTGCCAGCAGCTTAGACAGGATTCGAGATACGCAGTATTTT; CDR3 protein: CASSLDRIRDTQYF
J gene: TRBJ1-3; V gene: TRBV6-4; D gene: .; clone size: few; CDR3 DNA: TGTGCCAGCAGAGGTGCGGGGAACCCCTCTGGAAACACCATATATTTT; CDR3 protein: CASRGAGNPSGNTIYF
J gene: TRBJ2-2; V gene: TRBV29-1; D gene: TRBD1; clone size: .; CDR3 DNA: TGCAGCGTCTCTCGGGGACAGAGGCCGCCGAACACCGGGGAGCTGTTTTTT; CDR3 protein: CSVSRGQRPPNTGELFF
J gene: TRBJ2-7; V gene: TRBV7-9; D gene: .; clone size: .; CDR3 DNA: TGTGCCAGCAGCCCGAGCTCCTACGAGCAGTACTTC; CDR3 protein: CASSPSSYEQYF
J gene: TRBJ2-7; V gene: TRBV7-9; D gene: .; clone size: .; CDR3 DNA: TGTGCCAGCAGCTTAGGGCAGGGAGAGGGCGAGCAGTACTTC; CDR3 protein: CASSLGQGEGEQYF
J gene: TRBJ2-1; V gene: TRBV9; D gene: .; clone size: .; CDR3 DNA: TGTGCCAGCAGCGTCGACTTACTAGGAAATGAGCAGTTCTTC; CDR3 protein: CASSVDLLGNEQFF
J gene: TRBJ1-1; V gene: TRBV29-1; D gene: TRBD1; clone size: .; CDR3 DNA: TGCAGCGTTGAAGCCCAGGGGGCTGAAGCTTTCTTT; CDR3 protein: CSVEAQGAEAFF
J gene: TRBJ1-5; V gene: TRBV25-1; D gene: .; clone size: .; CDR3 DNA: TGTGCCAGCAGTGCGACAGGTCAGCCCCAGCATTTT; CDR3 protein: CASSATGQPQHF
J gene: TRBJ1-3; V gene: TRBV29-1; D gene: .; clone size: .; CDR3 DNA: TGCAGCGTGACCGTAACCGGAAACACCATATATTTT; CDR3 protein: CSVTVTGNTIYF
J gene: TRBJ2-1; V gene: TRBV7-9; D gene: TRBD1; clone size: once; CDR3 DNA: TGTGCCAGCAGCTCCGGGACAGGGCAGTTCTTC; CDR3 protein: CASSSGTGQFF
J gene: TRBJ2-7; V gene: TRBV9; D gene: .; clone size: .; CDR3 DNA: TGTGCCAGCAGCACCCGGGACCGCTACGAGCAGTACTTC; CDR3 protein: CASSTRDRYEQYF
J gene: TRBJ2-1; V gene: TRBV9; D gene: .; clone size: once; CDR3 DNA: TGTGCCAGCAGCGGCCCGGAAACCAATGAGCAGTTCTTC; CDR3 protein: CASSGPETNEQFF
J gene: TRBJ2-1; V gene: TRBV4-3; D gene: TRBD2; clone size: .; CDR3 DNA: TGCGCCAGCAGCCAAGATGCCCTAGCGGGGGCCGTCAATGAGCAGTTCTTC; CDR3 protein: CASSQDALAGAVNEQFF
J gene: TRBJ1-2; V gene: TRBV29-1; D gene: .; clone size: .; CDR3 DNA: TGCAGCGTTGCGTTCCAGCGTAACTATGGCTACACCTTC; CDR3 protein: CSVAFQRNYGYTF
J gene: TRBJ2-3; V gene: TRBV5-6; D gene: .; clone size: .; CDR3 DNA: TGTGCCAGCAGCTTACGGGGGCCCACAGATACGCAGTATTTT; CDR3 protein: CASSLRGPTDTQYF
J gene: TRBJ1-6; V gene: TRBV27; D gene: .; clone size: .; CDR3 DNA: TGTGCCAGCAGTTTCGACGGACCGCATTCACCCCTCCACTTT; CDR3 protein: CASSFDGPHSPLHF
J gene: TRBJ2-3; V gene: TRBV5-1; D gene: TRBD1; clone size: .; CDR3 DNA: TGCGCCAGCAGCTTCACAACAGGGGAAGATACGCAGTATTTT; CDR3 protein: CASSFTTGEDTQYF
J gene: TRBJ2-7; V gene: TRBV4-1; D gene: TRBD2; clone size: .; CDR3 DNA: TGCGCCAGCAGCCAAGATCACGAGCGGGGGAGGTACGAGCAGTACTTC; CDR3 protein: CASSQDHERGRYEQYF
J gene: TRBJ1-3; V gene: TRBV30; D gene: .; clone size: few; CDR3 DNA: TGTGCCTGGAGTGTTTTGGCCCGGCACAGCTCTGGAAACACCATATATTTT; CDR3 protein: CAWSVLARHSSGNTIYF
J gene: TRBJ2-4; V gene: TRBV29-1; D gene: .; clone size: few; CDR3 DNA: TGCAGCGTTCTAGGGAGCATTCAGTACTTC; CDR3 protein: CSVLGSIQYF
J gene: TRBJ2-3; V gene: TRBV4-1; D gene: TRBD2; clone size: .; CDR3 DNA: TGCGCCAGCAGCCAAGACCGGACTAGCCACACAGATACGCAGTATTTT; CDR3 protein: CASSQDRTSHTDTQYF
J gene: TRBJ2-7; V gene: TRBV30; D gene: .; clone size: .; CDR3 DNA: TGTGCCTGGTTAGGTGGGGGAGGCGAGCAGTACTTC; CDR3 protein: CAWLGGGGEQYF
J gene: TRBJ1-6; V gene: TRBV4-3; D gene: .; clone size: .; CDR3 DNA: TGCGCCAGCAGCCAAGACAGACAGCCTAATTCACCCCTCCACTTT; CDR3 protein: CASSQDRQPNSPLHF
J gene: TRBJ1-6; V gene: TRBV30; D gene: .; clone size: .; CDR3 DNA: TGTGCCTGGATTTCGGGGGTGGAGGAAATTTCACCCCTCCACTTT; CDR3 protein: CAWISGVEEISPLHF
J gene: TRBJ2-3; V gene: TRBV29-1; D gene: .; clone size: .; CDR3 DNA: TGCAGCGTTAAGGGGGATGGCACAGATACGCAGTATTTT; CDR3 protein: CSVKGDGTDTQYF
J gene: TRBJ1-1; V gene: TRBV30; D gene: .; clone size: .; CDR3 DNA: TGTGCCTGGAGGCGTCCCGGGGTTAGTAGTACTGAAGCTTTCTTT; CDR3 protein: CAWRRPGVSSTEAFF
J gene: TRBJ1-1; V gene: TRBV7-9; D gene: TRBD1; clone size: .; CDR3 DNA: TGTGCCAGCAGACCCTCAGGGGGAGATCACACTGAAGCTTTCTTT; CDR3 protein: CASRPSGGDHTEAFF
J gene: TRBJ2-1; V gene: TRBV20-1; D gene: .; clone size: once; CDR3 DNA: TGCAGTGCTAGCACCGTGGGGGAGCAGTTCTTC; CDR3 protein: CSASTVGEQFF
J gene: TRBJ1-6; V gene: TRBV5-1; D gene: .; clone size: .; CDR3 DNA: TGCGCCAGCAGCTTGGGAGATTCACCCCTCCACTTT; CDR3 protein: CASSLGDSPLHF
J gene: TRBJ2-1; V gene: TRBV9; D gene: .; clone size: .; CDR3 DNA: TGTGCCAGCAGCGTTGGAACGTACAATGAGCAGTTCTTC; CDR3 protein: CASSVGTYNEQFF
J gene: TRBJ2-5; V gene: TRBV7-2; D gene: .; clone size: .; CDR3 DNA: TGTGCCAGCAGGAGGGGGGAAGAGACCCAGTACTTC; CDR3 protein: CASRRGEETQYF
J gene: TRBJ1-2; V gene: TRBV4-3; D gene: TRBD1; clone size: .; CDR3 DNA: TGCGCCAGCAGCTCCCAGGGCGGGACAGGGGCTTACTATGGCTACACCTTC; CDR3 protein: CASSSQGGTGAYYGYTF